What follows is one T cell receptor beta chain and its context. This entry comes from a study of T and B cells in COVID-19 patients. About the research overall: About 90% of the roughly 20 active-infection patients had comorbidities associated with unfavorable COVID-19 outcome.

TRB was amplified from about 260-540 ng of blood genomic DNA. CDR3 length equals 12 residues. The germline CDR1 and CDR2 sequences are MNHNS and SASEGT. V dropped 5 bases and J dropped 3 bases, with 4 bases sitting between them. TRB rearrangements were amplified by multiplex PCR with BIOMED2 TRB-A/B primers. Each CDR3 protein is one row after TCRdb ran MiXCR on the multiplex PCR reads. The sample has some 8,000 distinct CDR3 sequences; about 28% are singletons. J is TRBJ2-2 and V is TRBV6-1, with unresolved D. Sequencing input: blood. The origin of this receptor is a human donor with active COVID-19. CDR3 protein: CASSPYTGELFF. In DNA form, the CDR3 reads TGTGCCAGCAGTCCGTACACCGGGGAGCTGTTTTTT.